Given below is one T cell receptor beta chain in context. Its antigen has not been determined. Base qualities are not provided; no much larger clone lies one nucleotide away. The record originates from a study of blood T cell repertoires in COVID-19 (dated by TCRdb to the early 2020s). Study-wide context: Samples from collaborators originated in the United States, Italy and Spain and spanned both the acute and convalescent phases of COVID-19. The prospective study material was composed of cDNA or gDNA derived from T cells, B-cell-depleted T cells, or PBMCs. The repertoires were released in a freely available public database intended as a resource for research on the immune response to SARS-CoV-2. Where HLA class I and class II types were available, the types were taken from metadata supplied by the sample provider, not from assay-based typing. Deeply sampled blood TCRbeta repertoires from subjects exposed to, actively infected with, or recovered from COVID-19 were included in the dataset. The sample metadata nearly always contained a de-identified subject ID, COVID-19 status, age in years and sex. The samples were drawn from the first 160 participants of the ongoing ImmuneRACE study and from 1,200 or so subjects provided by 6 global collaborators.

TCRbeta CDR3 regions were amplified from genomic DNA by means of the immunoSEQ Assay, a bias-controlled multiplex PCR. In the paper's pipeline: Within the assay, amplification of reference gene primers was used to estimate how many nucleated cells each sample contained. Sequence reads were collapsed and filtered to measure the absolute abundance of every unique TCRbeta CDR3 rearrangement. For each sample, productive Simpson clonality was calculated as the square root of Simpson's diversity index over productive rearrangements. The table was pulled from immuneACCESS by TCRdb, which kept in-frame rearrangements only. Such tables lose some clones; where checked, under half of the loss comes from unresolved V genes, and the rest has no known cause. The V and J calls and clone size come from that table; D and trimming were worked out from the DNA. The sample yields approximately 130,000 clones; around 63% were counted once. The leading ten clones occupy under 2.5% of the sample.

Collaborating institutions collected whole blood in K2EDTA tubes following their own protocols. For TCRbeta analysis, collaborators shipped samples in one of three forms: frozen whole blood, isolated PBMCs, or DNA extracted from either of those sample types. The CDR3 holds 14 amino acids from the cysteine to the phenylalanine. The sequence is cut down to CDR3 DNA, 42 bases in frame from base 1. Trimming leaves V shorter by 3 bases and J shorter by 0 bases, with the junction holding 2 bases beyond the gene matches. According to the germline V gene, CDR1 reads SGHRS and CDR2 reads YFSETQ. General findings and caveats noted by the study authors: Clinical and demographic metadata were provided uncurated, with the amount varying by source and participant.

The chain uses TRBV5-1 and TRBJ1-1, with TRBD1 identical over 7 junction bases. This receptor was obtained from a woman between 70 and 85 years old with acute or convalescent COVID-19. The sequenced sample consisted of peripheral blood. The DNA sequence is as follows: TGCGCCAGCAGCTGGACAGGTTTGAACACTGAAGCTTTCTTT. Its product reads: CASSWTGLNTEAFF.